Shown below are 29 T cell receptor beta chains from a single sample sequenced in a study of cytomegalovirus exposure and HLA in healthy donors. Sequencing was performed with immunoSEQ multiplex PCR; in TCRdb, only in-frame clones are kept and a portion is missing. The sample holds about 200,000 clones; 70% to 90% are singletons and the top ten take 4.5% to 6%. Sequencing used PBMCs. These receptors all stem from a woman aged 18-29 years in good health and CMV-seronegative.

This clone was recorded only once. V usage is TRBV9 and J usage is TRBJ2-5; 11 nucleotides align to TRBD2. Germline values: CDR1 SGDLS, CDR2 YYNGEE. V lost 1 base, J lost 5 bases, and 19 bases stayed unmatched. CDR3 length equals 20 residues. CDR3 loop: CASSVNPSLAGEAEGETQYF. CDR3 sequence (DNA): TGTGCCAGCAGCGTAAACCCCTCACTAGCGGGAGAGGCCGAGGGTGAGACCCAGTACTTC. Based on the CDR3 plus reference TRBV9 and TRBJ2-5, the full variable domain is DSGVTQTPKHLITATGQRVTLRCSPRSGDLSVYWYQQSLDQGLQFLIQYYNGEERAKGNILERFSAQQFPDLHSELNLSSLELGDSALYFCASSVNPSLAGEAEGETQYFGPGTRLLVL.

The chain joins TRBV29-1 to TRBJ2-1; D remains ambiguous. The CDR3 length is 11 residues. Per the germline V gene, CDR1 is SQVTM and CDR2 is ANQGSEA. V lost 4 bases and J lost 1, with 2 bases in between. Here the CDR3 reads CSVASYNEQFF. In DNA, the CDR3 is TGCAGCGTTGCATCCTACAATGAGCAGTTCTTC.

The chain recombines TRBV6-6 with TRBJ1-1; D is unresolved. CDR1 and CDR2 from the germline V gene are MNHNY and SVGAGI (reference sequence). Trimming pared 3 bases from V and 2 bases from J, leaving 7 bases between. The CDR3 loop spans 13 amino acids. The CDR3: CASSYRRNTEAFF. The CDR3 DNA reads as TGTGCCAGCAGTTATCGACGCAACACTGAAGCTTTCTTT.

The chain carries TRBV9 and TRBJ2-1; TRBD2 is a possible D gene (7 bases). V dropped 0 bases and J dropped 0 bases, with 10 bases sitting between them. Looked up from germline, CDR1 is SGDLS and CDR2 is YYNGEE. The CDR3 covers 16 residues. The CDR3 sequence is CASSVGGGLSYNEQFF. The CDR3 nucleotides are TGTGCCAGCAGCGTAGGCGGGGGCCTCTCCTACAATGAGCAGTTCTTC.

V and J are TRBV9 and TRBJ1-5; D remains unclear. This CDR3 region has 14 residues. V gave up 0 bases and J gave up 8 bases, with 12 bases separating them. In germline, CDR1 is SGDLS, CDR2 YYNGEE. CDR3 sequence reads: CASSVGLAWEPQHF. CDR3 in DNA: TGTGCCAGCAGCGTAGGGCTGGCGTGGGAGCCCCAGCATTTT.

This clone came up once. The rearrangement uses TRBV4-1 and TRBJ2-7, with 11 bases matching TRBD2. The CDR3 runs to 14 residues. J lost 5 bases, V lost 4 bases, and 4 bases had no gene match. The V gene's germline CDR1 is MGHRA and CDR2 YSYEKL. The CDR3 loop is CASSPTSGNHEQYF. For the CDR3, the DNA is TGCGCCAGCAGCCCGACTAGCGGGAACCACGAGCAGTACTTC.

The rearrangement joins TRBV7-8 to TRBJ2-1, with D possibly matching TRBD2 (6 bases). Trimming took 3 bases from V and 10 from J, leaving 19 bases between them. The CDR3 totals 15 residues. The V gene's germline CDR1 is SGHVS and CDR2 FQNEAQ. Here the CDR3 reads CASSFGGWSSDEQFF. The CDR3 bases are TGTGCCAGCAGCTTCGGGGGTTGGTCGAGCGACGAGCAGTTCTTC.

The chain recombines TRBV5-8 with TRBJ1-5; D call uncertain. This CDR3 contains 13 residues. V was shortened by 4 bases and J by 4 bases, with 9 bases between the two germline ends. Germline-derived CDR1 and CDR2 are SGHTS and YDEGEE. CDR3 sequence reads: CASSPSPNQPQHF. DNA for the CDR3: TGTGCCAGCAGCCCCTCCCCGAATCAGCCCCAGCATTTT.

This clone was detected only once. The CDR3 DNA is TGTGCCAGCAGTGAATACGGGCAGGGCGCCACAGATACGCAGTATTTT. Amino acid sequence: CASSEYGQGATDTQYF. The chain carries TRBV2 and TRBJ2-3, with D possibly matching TRBD1 (5 bases). V was clipped by 2 bases and J by 2 bases, with 14 bases between them. The CDR3 length is 16 residues. Germline values: CDR1 SNHLY, CDR2 FYNNEI.

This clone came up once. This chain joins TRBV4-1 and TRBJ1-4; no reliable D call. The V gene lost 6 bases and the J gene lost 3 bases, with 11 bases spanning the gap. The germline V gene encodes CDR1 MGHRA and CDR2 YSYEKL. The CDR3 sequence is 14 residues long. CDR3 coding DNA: TGCGCCAGCAGAAACTTACTAGCTAATGAAAAACTGTTTTTT. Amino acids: CASRNLLANEKLFF.

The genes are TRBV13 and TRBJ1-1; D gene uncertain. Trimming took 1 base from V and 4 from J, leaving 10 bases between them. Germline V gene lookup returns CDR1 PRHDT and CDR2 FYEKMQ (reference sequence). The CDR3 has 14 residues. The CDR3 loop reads CASSLEGYGTEAFF. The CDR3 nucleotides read TGTGCCAGCAGCTTAGAAGGGTACGGCACTGAAGCTTTCTTT. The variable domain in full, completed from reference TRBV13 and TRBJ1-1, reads AAGVIQSPRHLIKEKRETATLKCYPIPRHDTVYWYQQGPGQDPQFLISFYEKMQSDKGSIPDRFSAQQFSDYHSELNMSSLELGDSALYFCASSLEGYGTEAFFGQGTRLTVV.

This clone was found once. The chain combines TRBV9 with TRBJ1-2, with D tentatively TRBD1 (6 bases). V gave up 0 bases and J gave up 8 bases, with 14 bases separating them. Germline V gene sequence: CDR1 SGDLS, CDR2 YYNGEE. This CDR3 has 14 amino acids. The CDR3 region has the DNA TGTGCCAGCAGCGTAGGAGACAGGTCTGGAGGCTACACCTTC. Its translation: CASSVGDRSGGYTF.

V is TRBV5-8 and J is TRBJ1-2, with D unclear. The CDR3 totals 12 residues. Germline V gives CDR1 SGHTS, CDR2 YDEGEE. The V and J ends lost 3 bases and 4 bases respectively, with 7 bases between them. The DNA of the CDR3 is TGTGCCAGCAGCTCCCACTTCTATGGCTACACCTTC. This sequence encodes CASSSHFYGYTF. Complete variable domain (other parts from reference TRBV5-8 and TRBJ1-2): EAGVTQSPTHLIKTRGQQATLRCSPISGHTSVYWYQQALGLGLQFLLWYDEGEERNRGNFPPRFSGRQFPNYSSELNVNALELEDSALYLCASSSHFYGYTFGSGTRLTVV.

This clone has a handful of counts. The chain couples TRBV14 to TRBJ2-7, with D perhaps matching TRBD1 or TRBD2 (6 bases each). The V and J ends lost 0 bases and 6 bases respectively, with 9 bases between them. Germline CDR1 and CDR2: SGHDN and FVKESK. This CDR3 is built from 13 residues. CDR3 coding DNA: TGTGCCAGCAGCCAAGAGGAGGGGGTCGAGCAGTACTTC. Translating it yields CASSQEEGVEQYF.

The CDR3 sequence is CASSPLGATGNTIYF. The CDR3 bases are TGCGCCAGCAGTCCACTCGGGGCCACGGGAAACACCATATATTTT. The chain carries TRBV5-1 and TRBJ1-3, with D possibly being TRBD1 (5 bases). The CDR3 extends over 15 amino acids. Germline assignment: CDR1 SGHRS and CDR2 YFSETQ. V was cut by 5 bases and J by 4 bases, with 16 bases left in between.

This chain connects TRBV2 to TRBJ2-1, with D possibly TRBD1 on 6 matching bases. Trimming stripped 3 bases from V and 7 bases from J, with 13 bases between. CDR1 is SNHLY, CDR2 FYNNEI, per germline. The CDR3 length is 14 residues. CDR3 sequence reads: CASSDRGNGNEQFF. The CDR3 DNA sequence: TGTGCCAGCAGTGACAGGGGTAACGGTAATGAGCAGTTCTTC.

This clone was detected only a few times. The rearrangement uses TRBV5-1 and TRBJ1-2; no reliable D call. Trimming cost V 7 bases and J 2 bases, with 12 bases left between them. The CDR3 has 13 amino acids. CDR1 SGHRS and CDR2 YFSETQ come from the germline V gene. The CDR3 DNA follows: TGCGCCAGCTCCCGGGCAGACAACTATGGCTACACCTTC. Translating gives CASSRADNYGYTF. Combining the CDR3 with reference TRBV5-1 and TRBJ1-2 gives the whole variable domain KAGVTQTPRYLIKTRGQQVTLSCSPISGHRSVSWYQQTPGQGLQFLFEYFSETQRNKGNFPGRFSGRQFSNSRSEMNVSTLELGDSALYLCASSRADNYGYTFGSGTRLTVV.

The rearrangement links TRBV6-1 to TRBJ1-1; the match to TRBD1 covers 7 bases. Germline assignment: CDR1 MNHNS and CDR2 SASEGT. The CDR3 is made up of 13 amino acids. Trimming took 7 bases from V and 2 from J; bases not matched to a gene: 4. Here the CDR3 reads CASKWDSNTEAFF. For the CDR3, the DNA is TGTGCCAGCAAATGGGACAGCAACACTGAAGCTTTCTTT.

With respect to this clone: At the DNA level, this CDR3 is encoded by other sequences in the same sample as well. CDR3 nucleotide sequence: TGCGCCAGCAGCTTGGACGGGGATTATGGCTACACCTTC. Amino acid sequence: CASSLDGDYGYTF. The chain joins TRBV5-1 to TRBJ1-2; D call uncertain. The V end lost 0 bases, the J end lost 5 bases, and 8 bases lay between the germline ends. Per the germline V gene, CDR1 is SGHRS and CDR2 is YFSETQ. The CDR3 is 13 amino acids.

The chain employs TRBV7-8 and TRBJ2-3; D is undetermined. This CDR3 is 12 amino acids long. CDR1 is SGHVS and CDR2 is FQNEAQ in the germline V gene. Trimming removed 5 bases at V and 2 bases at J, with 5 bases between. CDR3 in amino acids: CASSPPTDTQYF. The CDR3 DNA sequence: TGTGCCAGCAGCCCCCCCACAGATACGCAGTATTTT.

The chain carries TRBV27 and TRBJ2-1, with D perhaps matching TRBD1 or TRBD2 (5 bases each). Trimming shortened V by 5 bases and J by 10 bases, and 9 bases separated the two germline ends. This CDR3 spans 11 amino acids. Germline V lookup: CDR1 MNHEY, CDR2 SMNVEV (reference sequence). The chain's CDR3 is CASSDYREQFF. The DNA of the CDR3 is TGTGCCAGCAGTGACTACAGGGAGCAGTTCTTC.

CDR3 nucleotides: TGTGCCAGCCAATCGGACAGGAGTGAAGCTTTCTTT. As protein: CASQSDRSEAFF. The rearrangement links TRBV2 to TRBJ1-1, with 7 nucleotides matching TRBD1. The CDR3 covers 12 residues. Germline values: CDR1 SNHLY, CDR2 FYNNEI. V was pared by 8 bases and J by 7 bases, with 7 bases of the junction left unmatched.

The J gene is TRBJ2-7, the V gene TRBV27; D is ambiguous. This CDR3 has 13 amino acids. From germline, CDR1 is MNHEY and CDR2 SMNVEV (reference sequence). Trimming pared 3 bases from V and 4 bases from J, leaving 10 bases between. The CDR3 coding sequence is TGTGCCAGCAGTTTGGGCATTCAGTACGAGCAGTACTTC. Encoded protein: CASSLGIQYEQYF.

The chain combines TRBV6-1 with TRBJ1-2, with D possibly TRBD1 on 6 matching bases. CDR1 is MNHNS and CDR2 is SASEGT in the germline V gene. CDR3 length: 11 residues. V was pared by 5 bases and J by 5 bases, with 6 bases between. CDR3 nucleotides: TGTGCCAGCAGTACAGGGTATGGCTACACCTTC. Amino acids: CASSTGYGYTF.

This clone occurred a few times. In DNA, the CDR3 is TGTGCCAGCTCACCATTTAGCGGGGGTGCAGATACGCAGTATTTT. Its translation: CASSPFSGGADTQYF. The rearrangement joins TRBV18 to TRBJ2-3; 9 bases fit TRBD2. Germline-derived CDR1 and CDR2 are KGHSH and LQKENI. After removal of 2 bases from V and 4 bases from J, the junction contained 4 bases not matched to a gene. The CDR3 consists of 15 residues.

CDR3 residues: CASGFSYEQYF. The CDR3 nucleotides read TGTGCCTCGGGGTTCTCCTACGAGCAGTACTTC. The rearrangement links TRBV6-1 to TRBJ2-7; tentatively, D is TRBD2 (5 bases). Germline CDR1 and CDR2: MNHNS and SASEGT. Trimming took off 11 bases at V and 0 bases at J, with 8 bases between the two ends. The CDR3 sequence is 11 residues long.

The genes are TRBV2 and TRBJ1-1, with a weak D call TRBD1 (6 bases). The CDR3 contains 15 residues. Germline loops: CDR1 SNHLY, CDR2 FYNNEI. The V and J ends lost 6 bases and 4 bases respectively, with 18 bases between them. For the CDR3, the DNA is TGTGCCAGCAGGACGCCCTCGGGGGGCCTCACTGAAGCTTTCTTT. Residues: CASRTPSGGLTEAFF.

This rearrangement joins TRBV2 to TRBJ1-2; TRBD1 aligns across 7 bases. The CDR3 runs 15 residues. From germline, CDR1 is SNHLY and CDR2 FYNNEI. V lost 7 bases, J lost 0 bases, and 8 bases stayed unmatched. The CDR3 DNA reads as TGTGCCAGCAAGGCACAGGGGCCTTCTAACTATGGCTACACCTTC. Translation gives CASKAQGPSNYGYTF. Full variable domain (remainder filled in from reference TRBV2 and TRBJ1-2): EPEVTQTPSHQVTQMGQEVILRCVPISNHLYFYWYRQILGQKVEFLVSFYNNEISEKSEIFDDQFSVERPDGSNFTLKIRSTKLEDSAMYFCASKAQGPSNYGYTFGSGTRLTVV.

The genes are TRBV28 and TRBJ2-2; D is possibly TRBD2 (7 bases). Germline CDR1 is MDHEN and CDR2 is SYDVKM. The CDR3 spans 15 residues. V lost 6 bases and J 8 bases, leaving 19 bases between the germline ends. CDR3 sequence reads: CASSPPRGAWGELFF. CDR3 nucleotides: TGTGCCAGCAGCCCCCCTCGGGGGGCTTGGGGGGAGCTGTTTTTT.